This T cell receptor (beta chain) emerged from a study of T cell responses to AZD1222 COVID-19 vaccine. Study-wide context: It was second doses at about 4 or about 12 weeks that were pooled. Overall study results and limits: Baseline seropositivity characterized only six or seven AZD1222 recipients. Donors skewed white British and female; clonal diversity was possibly underestimated. Reports say nearly half of spike-specific TCRs go after unmutated variant regions.

Profiled with immunoSEQ multiplex PCR; TCRdb holds only in-frame clones, not every one. The data show roughly 140,000 clones, approximately 91% seen once. Looked up from germline, CDR1 is MGHDK and CDR2 is SYGVNS. The CDR3 spans 12 residues. After removal of 7 bases from V and 6 bases from J, the junction contained 3 bases not matched to a gene. About this clone: The antigen is not known.

The TCR was taken from an adult in good health. The material was peripheral blood, obtained on day 0 of AZD1222 vaccination. V gene TRBV25-1 combines with J gene TRBJ2-3; 8 nucleotides align to TRBD1. DNA of the CDR3: TGTGCCAGCACGGACAGGGCGGATACGCAGTATTTT. Translating it yields CASTDRADTQYF.